Listed below are T cell receptor beta chains from one sample, sequenced in a study of Ad26.COV2.S vaccination and SARS-CoV-2 variants. Generated by immunoSEQ multiplex PCR, the TCRdb table keeps only in-frame clones and is missing some. The data show around 240,000 clones, approximately 88% seen once. The sequences come from peripheral blood, collected in a trial of Ad26.COV2.S vaccine versus placebo. The source of these receptors is a person aged 18-60 years who received the Ad26.COV2.S COVID-19 vaccine or a placebo. The CDR3 runs from the conserved cysteine through the conserved F or W. The D gene is left open where the match is weak. Rows give clone size only sometimes, using once, few, many, or a class for an expanded clone.

size: -
J: TRBJ1-2
D: -
V: TRBV5-1
DNA: TGCGCCAGCAGCTTGGAGGGAGGGAATGGCTACACCTTC
CDR3: CASSLEGGNGYTF

size: -
J: TRBJ2-4
D: -
V: TRBV11-3
DNA: TGTGCCAGCAGCTTAGATTCGAGGGGGGGCAAAAACATTCAGTACTTC
CDR3: CASSLDSRGGKNIQYF

size: -
J: TRBJ2-2
D: TRBD2
V: TRBV15
DNA: TGTGCCACCGGGGACTACGGGGGGGTGAACACCGGGGAGCTGTTTTTT
CDR3: CATGDYGGVNTGELFF

size: -
J: TRBJ2-7
D: -
V: TRBV6-1
DNA: TGTGCCAGCAGTGAAGGGCATATTGAGCAGTACTTC
CDR3: CASSEGHIEQYF

size: -
J: TRBJ2-7
D: -
V: TRBV19
DNA: TGTGCCAGTAGGGTCGGGACGAGCTCCTACGAGCAGTACTTC
CDR3: CASRVGTSSYEQYF

size: -
J: TRBJ2-1
D: -
V: TRBV2
DNA: TGTGCCAGCCTACGACCCGGGGGCCAATACGACAATGAGCAGTTCTTC
CDR3: CASLRPGGQYDNEQFF

size: -
J: TRBJ2-7
D: TRBD2
V: TRBV4-1
DNA: TGCGCCAGCAGCCAAGGGGCACTAGCGGGCGACGAGCAGTACTTC
CDR3: CASSQGALAGDEQYF

size: -
J: TRBJ1-1
D: -
V: TRBV23-1
DNA: TGCGCCGGAGCGCCCACTGAAGCTTTCTTT
CDR3: CAGAPTEAFF

size: once
J: TRBJ2-7
D: TRBD1
V: TRBV10-3
DNA: TGTGCCATCAGTACGACAGGGCCAGAGATCTACGAGCAGTACTTC
CDR3: CAISTTGPEIYEQYF

size: -
J: TRBJ2-5
D: TRBD2
V: TRBV11-2
DNA: TGTGCCAGCAGCTTAGGGGCTAGCGGGGGGGAGACCCAGTACTTC
CDR3: CASSLGASGGETQYF

size: -
J: TRBJ1-2
D: TRBD1
V: TRBV3-1/TRBV3-2
DNA: TGTGCCAGCAGCCCGGACAGGATGACAGTATTTGGCTATGGCTACACCTTC
CDR3: CASSPDRMTVFGYGYTF

size: -
J: TRBJ2-3
D: TRBD2
V: TRBV3-1/TRBV3-2
DNA: TGTGCCAGCAGCCAAGAGTGGCGTCGGGGCGGGAGGCCAGATACGCAGTATTTT
CDR3: CASSQEWRRGGRPDTQYF

size: few
J: TRBJ2-7
D: -
V: TRBV6-6
DNA: TGTGCCAGCAGTTCGAGGGACCAAGTTTACGAGCAGTACTTC
CDR3: CASSSRDQVYEQYF

size: -
J: TRBJ1-1
D: -
V: TRBV7-2
DNA: TGTGCCAGCAGCTTATATGGTGGGTTGTACACTGAAGCTTTCTTT
CDR3: CASSLYGGLYTEAFF

size: -
J: TRBJ2-6
D: TRBD1
V: TRBV27
DNA: TGTGCCAGCAGTTTGGGGACAGGGCCTAACTCTGGGGCCAACGTCCTGACTTTC
CDR3: CASSLGTGPNSGANVLTF

size: -
J: TRBJ2-1
D: TRBD2
V: TRBV9
DNA: TGTGCCAGCAGCGTAGGACTAGCGGGCCCCACGCTTTACAATGAGCAGTTCTTC
CDR3: CASSVGLAGPTLYNEQFF

size: -
J: TRBJ2-7
D: TRBD1
V: TRBV5-5
DNA: TGTGCCAGCAGCGAAACCCCCGGACAGGGGGTCGAGCAGTACTTC
CDR3: CASSETPGQGVEQYF

size: -
J: TRBJ2-7
D: TRBD2
V: TRBV4-1
DNA: TGCGCCAGCAGCCAAGACCTTGGACTAGCGGGAGGGTTGAGCTCCTACGAGCAGTACTTC
CDR3: CASSQDLGLAGGLSSYEQYF

size: -
J: TRBJ2-7
D: -
V: TRBV27
DNA: TGTGCCAGCAGTTCCGGGACTGGCTACGAGCAGTACTTC
CDR3: CASSSGTGYEQYF

size: -
J: TRBJ2-7
D: -
V: TRBV4-1
DNA: TGCGCCAGCAGCCAAGTAGGAAGCTCCTACGAGCAGTACTTC
CDR3: CASSQVGSSYEQYF

size: few
J: TRBJ1-1
D: -
V: TRBV6-6
DNA: TGTGCCAGCAGTCCCTCTCGTGAGAACACTGAAGCTTTCTTT
CDR3: CASSPSRENTEAFF

size: -
J: TRBJ1-4
D: -
V: TRBV12-5
DNA: TGTGCTAGTGGTCCGGGGCGGAAACAGGGTCGGACGAATGAAAAACTGTTTTTT
CDR3: CASGPGRKQGRTNEKLFF

size: -
J: TRBJ1-5
D: TRBD1
V: TRBV28
DNA: TGTGCCAGCAGCGCCCGGCGAGGGGGCCACAATCAGCCCCAGCATTTT
CDR3: CASSARRGGHNQPQHF

size: -
J: TRBJ1-1
D: -
V: TRBV11-2
DNA: TGTGCCAGCAGCTTGTCGGTAGGGACACCCTCAGAAGCTTTCTTT
CDR3: CASSLSVGTPSEAFF

size: once
J: TRBJ2-2
D: -
V: TRBV7-8
DNA: TGTGCCAGCAGCGCCCGGAGGCTGAACGGGGAGCTGTTTTTT
CDR3: CASSARRLNGELFF

size: -
J: TRBJ2-1
D: -
V: TRBV9
DNA: TGTGCCAGCAGCGTCTCCCCTGGGGGTGTCAATGAGCAGTTCTTC
CDR3: CASSVSPGGVNEQFF

size: -
J: TRBJ2-7
D: -
V: TRBV6-2/TRBV6-3
DNA: TGTGCCAGCAGTTACCCAAACCCCCACGAGCAGTACTTC
CDR3: CASSYPNPHEQYF

size: -
J: TRBJ2-5
D: TRBD1
V: TRBV7-9
DNA: TGTGCCAGCAGCTTAGGGGACAGGGAAGGCGAGACCCAGTACTTC
CDR3: CASSLGDREGETQYF

size: -
J: TRBJ1-5
D: -
V: TRBV5-6
DNA: TGTGCCAGCAGCCCCTGGTTCCAAAGCAATCAGCCCCAGCATTTT
CDR3: CASSPWFQSNQPQHF

size: -
J: TRBJ2-1
D: TRBD1
V: TRBV7-3
DNA: TGTGCCAGCAGCGTGAGACAGGGAAAAGAGCAGTTCTTC
CDR3: CASSVRQGKEQFF

size: -
J: TRBJ2-5
D: -
V: TRBV11-2
DNA: TGTGCCAGCAGCACCTCCGGGTCCTCGGGGACCCAGTACTTC
CDR3: CASSTSGSSGTQYF

size: -
J: TRBJ2-1
D: TRBD2
V: TRBV12-5
DNA: TGTGCTAGTGGTTTGTTATTAGCGGGGGACAATCCCTACAATGAGCAGTTCTTC
CDR3: CASGLLLAGDNPYNEQFF

size: -
J: TRBJ2-1
D: TRBD1
V: TRBV5-1
DNA: TGCGCCAGCAGCTTGGGTGTCTCAGGGGGATTAGGTGAGCAGTTCTTC
CDR3: CASSLGVSGGLGEQFF

size: -
J: TRBJ1-1
D: -
V: TRBV7-2
DNA: TGTGCCTGGGCCCGGGACACGCTAGAGAACACTGAAGCTTTCTTT
CDR3: CAWARDTLENTEAFF

size: -
J: TRBJ1-5
D: TRBD1
V: TRBV7-9
DNA: TGTGCCAGCAGCTCGGGACAGGGGAATCAGCCCCAGCATTTT
CDR3: CASSSGQGNQPQHF

size: -
J: TRBJ2-1
D: -
V: TRBV9
DNA: TGTGCCAGCAGCCCCGGCTCCTACAATGAGCAGTTCTTC
CDR3: CASSPGSYNEQFF

size: -
J: TRBJ1-1
D: -
V: TRBV10-3
DNA: TGTGCCATCAGTGAGTCGACATCCAACACTGAAGCTTTCTTT
CDR3: CAISESTSNTEAFF

size: -
J: TRBJ2-4
D: -
V: TRBV21-1
DNA: TGTGCCAGCATCCCTGGGAGTCGACAGGGTTTGTCCAAAAACATTCAGTACTTC
CDR3: CASIPGSRQGLSKNIQYF

size: -
J: TRBJ1-1
D: -
V: TRBV15
DNA: TGTGCCACCAGCAGAGTTGGAAGGAACACTGAAGCTTTCTTT
CDR3: CATSRVGRNTEAFF

size: -
J: TRBJ2-7
D: -
V: TRBV28
DNA: TGTGCCAGCAGTTTATCTAAGTACGAGCAGTACTTC
CDR3: CASSLSKYEQYF

size: -
J: TRBJ1-1
D: -
V: TRBV7-2
DNA: TGTGCCAGCAGCTTAGCCTTAGGAGGGGGCACTGAAGCTTTCTTT
CDR3: CASSLALGGGTEAFF

size: -
J: TRBJ2-7
D: -
V: TRBV6-1
DNA: TGTGCCAGCAGTGAAACGACAGATTCCTACGAGCAGTACTTC
CDR3: CASSETTDSYEQYF

size: -
J: TRBJ2-7
D: -
V: TRBV15
DNA: TGTGCCACCAGCAGAGATATTGCGGCGGACGAGCAGTACTTC
CDR3: CATSRDIAADEQYF

size: -
J: TRBJ1-1
D: -
V: TRBV4-1
DNA: TGCGCCAGCAGCCAAGTCGCTAGTGAAGCTTTCTTT
CDR3: CASSQVASEAFF

size: -
J: TRBJ1-1
D: -
V: TRBV9
DNA: TGTGCCAGCAGCTCCAGGACCTCGAACACTGAAGCTTTCTTT
CDR3: CASSSRTSNTEAFF

size: -
J: TRBJ1-2
D: -
V: TRBV28
DNA: TGTGCCAGCAGTCCACCCCGCTACCGAGGGGCTTGGAAGGACTATGGCTACACCTTC
CDR3: CASSPPRYRGAWKDYGYTF

size: once
J: TRBJ2-1
D: -
V: TRBV9
DNA: TGTGCCAGCAGCGAAGCAGGGAGCTCCTACAATGAGCAGTTCTTC
CDR3: CASSEAGSSYNEQFF

size: -
J: TRBJ1-2
D: -
V: TRBV18
DNA: TGTGCCAGCTCACCTCCCGACGAGGTTGGCTACACCTTC
CDR3: CASSPPDEVGYTF

size: -
J: TRBJ1-1
D: -
V: TRBV6-2/TRBV6-3
DNA: TGTGCCAGCAGTTACGAGGGCAGGGTAGGTGAAGCTTTCTTT
CDR3: CASSYEGRVGEAFF

size: -
J: TRBJ1-2
D: -
V: TRBV27
DNA: TGTGCCAGCGGCCCGGGTACGGCCCAGTATGGCTACACCTTC
CDR3: CASGPGTAQYGYTF

size: -
J: TRBJ1-5
D: -
V: TRBV19
DNA: TGTGCCAGTAATCCAGGAAGCGCACCCGTTAGCAATCAGCCCCAGCATTTT
CDR3: CASNPGSAPVSNQPQHF

size: -
J: TRBJ2-7
D: TRBD1
V: TRBV19
DNA: TGTGCCAGTAGCATGGACAGGGTTGGCGAGCAGTACTTC
CDR3: CASSMDRVGEQYF

size: -
J: TRBJ2-1
D: TRBD1
V: TRBV29-1
DNA: TGCAGCGTTAGCCAGGGGGTCGGGGCGGCAACCTACAATGAGCAGTTCTTC
CDR3: CSVSQGVGAATYNEQFF

size: -
J: TRBJ2-6
D: -
V: TRBV7-2
DNA: TGTGCCAGCAGCTTAGAAGTCTCTGGGGCCAACGTTCTGACTTTC
CDR3: CASSLEVSGANVLTF

size: -
J: TRBJ2-7
D: TRBD2
V: TRBV9
DNA: TGTGCCAGCAGCCTTAGCGGGGTCACCTACGAGCAGTACTTC
CDR3: CASSLSGVTYEQYF

size: -
J: TRBJ2-1
D: -
V: TRBV19
DNA: TGTGCCAGTACCACCCGAGGGGGGACTAACAATGAGCAGTTCTTC
CDR3: CASTTRGGTNNEQFF

size: -
J: TRBJ2-5
D: TRBD2
V: TRBV4-2
DNA: TGTGCCAGCAGCCAAGTACCCTGGGAGGTGGGGGAGGGGTCAGAGACCCAGTACTTC
CDR3: CASSQVPWEVGEGSETQYF

size: -
J: TRBJ2-1
D: TRBD1
V: TRBV9
DNA: TGTGCCAGCAGCGACAACACGAGGGGGCTCCCCTCCTACAATGAGCAGTTCTTC
CDR3: CASSDNTRGLPSYNEQFF

size: few
J: TRBJ2-3
D: -
V: TRBV1
DNA: TGCACCAGCAGCCAAGTAGCTAGCGGGGGAACTAGCACAGATACGCAGTATTTT
CDR3: CTSSQVASGGTSTDTQYF

size: -
J: TRBJ2-5
D: -
V: TRBV5-1
DNA: TGCGCCAGCAGCTTGCCCCGTTACGAAATAAGCAATTTGGCCCAGTACTTC
CDR3: CASSLPRYEISNLAQYF